Below, one T cell receptor beta chain is given with its context. The data derive from a study of blood T cell repertoires in COVID-19. The overall study: Samples of COVID-19 (acute and convalescent) were obtained from the United States, Italy and Spain.

Method: immunoSEQ multiplex PCR; TCRdb's copy keeps in-frame clones and lacks some. There are hundreds of thousands of clones in the sample; over 75% occur only once, and approximately 1% lies in the top ten. The germline gives CDR1 LNHDA, CDR2 SQIVND (reference sequence). The CDR3 length is 12 residues. V shed 2 bases and J 7 bases; nucleotides not matched to a gene: 2. The receptor was isolated from a man younger than 35 who had recovered from COVID-19. The sequenced sample consisted of PBMCs or T cells enriched from blood (not recorded which). V gene TRBV19 combines with J gene TRBJ2-7; 7 nucleotides agree with TRBD2. The CDR3 region is CASSISAGEQYF. The CDR3 DNA sequence: TGTGCCAGTAGTATATCAGCGGGGGAGCAGTACTTC.